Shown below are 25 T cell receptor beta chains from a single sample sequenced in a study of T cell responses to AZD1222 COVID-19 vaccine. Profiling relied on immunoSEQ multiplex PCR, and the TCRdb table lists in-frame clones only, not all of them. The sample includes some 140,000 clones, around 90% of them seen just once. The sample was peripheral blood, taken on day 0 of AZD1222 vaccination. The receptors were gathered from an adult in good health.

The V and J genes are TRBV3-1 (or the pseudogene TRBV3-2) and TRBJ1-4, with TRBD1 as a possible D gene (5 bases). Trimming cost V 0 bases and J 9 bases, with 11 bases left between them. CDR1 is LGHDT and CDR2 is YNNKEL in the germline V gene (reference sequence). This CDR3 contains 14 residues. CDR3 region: CASSQEGDVKKLFF. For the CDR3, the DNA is TGTGCCAGCAGCCAAGAAGGGGACGTAAAAAAACTGTTTTTT.

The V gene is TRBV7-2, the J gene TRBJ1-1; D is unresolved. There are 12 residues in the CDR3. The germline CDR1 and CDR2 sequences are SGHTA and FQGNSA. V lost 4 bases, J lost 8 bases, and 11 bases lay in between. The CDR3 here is CASSYGFSEAFF. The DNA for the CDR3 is TGTGCCAGCAGCTACGGGTTTTCAGAAGCTTTCTTT.

This CDR3 reads CASSIQGAHQPQHF. CDR3 coding DNA: TGTGCCAGTAGTATTCAGGGGGCCCATCAGCCCCAGCATTTT. The chain couples TRBV19 to TRBJ1-5, with 8 nucleotides matching TRBD1. J was trimmed by 5 bases and V by 3 bases; bases with no gene match: 3. Germline assignment: CDR1 LNHDA and CDR2 SQIVND (reference sequence). This CDR3 has 14 residues.

CDR3 coding DNA: TGCGCCAGCAAGGACCTCCGGGCCCCCTACAATGAGCAGTTCTTC. Residues: CASKDLRAPYNEQFF. The chain has TRBV5-1 and TRBJ2-1; unclear D gene. Germline CDR1 reads SGHRS; CDR2 reads YFSETQ. V was clipped by 6 bases and J by 2 bases, with 15 bases between them. This CDR3 is 15 amino acids long.

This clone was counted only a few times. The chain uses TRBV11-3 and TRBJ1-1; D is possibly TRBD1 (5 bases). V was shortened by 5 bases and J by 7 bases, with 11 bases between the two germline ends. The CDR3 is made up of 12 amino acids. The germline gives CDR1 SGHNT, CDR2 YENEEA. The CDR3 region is CASSIWDVEAFF. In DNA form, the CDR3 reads TGTGCCAGCAGCATTTGGGACGTTGAAGCTTTCTTT.

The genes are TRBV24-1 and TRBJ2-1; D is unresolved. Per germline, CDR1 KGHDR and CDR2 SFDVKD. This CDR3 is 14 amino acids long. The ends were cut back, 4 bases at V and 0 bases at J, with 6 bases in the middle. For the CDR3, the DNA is TGTGCCACCAGTGACCCACGCTCCTACAATGAGCAGTTCTTC. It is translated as CATSDPRSYNEQFF.

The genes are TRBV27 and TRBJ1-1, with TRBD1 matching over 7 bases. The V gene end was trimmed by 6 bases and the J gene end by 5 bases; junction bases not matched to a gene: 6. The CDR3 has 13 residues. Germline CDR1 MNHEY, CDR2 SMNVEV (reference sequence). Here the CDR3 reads CASRIIQGTEAFF. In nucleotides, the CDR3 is TGTGCCAGCAGGATAATACAGGGGACTGAAGCTTTCTTT.

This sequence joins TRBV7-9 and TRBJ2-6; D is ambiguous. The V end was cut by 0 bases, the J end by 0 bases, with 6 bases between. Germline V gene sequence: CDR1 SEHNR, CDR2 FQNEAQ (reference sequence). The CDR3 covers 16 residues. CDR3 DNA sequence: TGTGCCAGCAGCTTAGCCGTAAGCTCTGGGGCCAACGTCCTGACTTTC. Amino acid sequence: CASSLAVSSGANVLTF.

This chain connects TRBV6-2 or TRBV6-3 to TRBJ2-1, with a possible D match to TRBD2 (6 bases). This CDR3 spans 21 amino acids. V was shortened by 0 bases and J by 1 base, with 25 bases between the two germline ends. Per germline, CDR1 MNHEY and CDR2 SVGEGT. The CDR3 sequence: CASSYSSFASGRGPSYNEQFF. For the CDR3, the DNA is TGTGCCAGCAGTTACTCATCATTCGCGAGTGGGCGGGGCCCATCCTACAATGAGCAGTTCTTC.

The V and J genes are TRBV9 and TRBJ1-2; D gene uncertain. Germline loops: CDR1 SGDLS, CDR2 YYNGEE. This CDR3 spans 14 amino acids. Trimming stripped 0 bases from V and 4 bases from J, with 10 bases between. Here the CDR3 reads CASSVAGQAYGYTF. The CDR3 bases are TGTGCCAGCAGCGTAGCTGGTCAGGCCTATGGCTACACCTTC.

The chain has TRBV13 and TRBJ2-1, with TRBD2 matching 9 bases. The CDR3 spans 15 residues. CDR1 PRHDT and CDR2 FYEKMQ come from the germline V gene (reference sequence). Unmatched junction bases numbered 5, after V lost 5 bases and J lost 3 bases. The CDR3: CASSTRTSVYNEQFF. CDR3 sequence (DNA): TGTGCCAGCAGCACACGGACTAGCGTCTACAATGAGCAGTTCTTC.

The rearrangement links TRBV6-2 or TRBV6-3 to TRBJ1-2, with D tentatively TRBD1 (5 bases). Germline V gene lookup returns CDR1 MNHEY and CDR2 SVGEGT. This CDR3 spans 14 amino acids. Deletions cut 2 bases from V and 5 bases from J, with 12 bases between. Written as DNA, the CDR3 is TGTGCCAGCAGTTACGGGGCAGGTGCATATGGCTACACCTTC. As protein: CASSYGAGAYGYTF.

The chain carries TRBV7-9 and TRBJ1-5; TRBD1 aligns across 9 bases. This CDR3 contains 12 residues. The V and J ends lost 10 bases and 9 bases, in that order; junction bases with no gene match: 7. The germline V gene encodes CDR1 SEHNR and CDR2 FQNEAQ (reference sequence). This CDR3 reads CAIQTGGGPQHF. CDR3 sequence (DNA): TGTGCCATACAGACAGGGGGTGGGCCCCAGCATTTT.

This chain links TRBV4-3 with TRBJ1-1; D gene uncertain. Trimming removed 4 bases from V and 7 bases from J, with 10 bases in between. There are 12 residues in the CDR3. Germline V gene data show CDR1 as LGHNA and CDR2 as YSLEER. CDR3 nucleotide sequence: TGCGCCAGCAGCCGGTCCCATGATGAAGCTTTCTTT. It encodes CASSRSHDEAFF.

This CDR3 reads CASSPPTGGANVLTF. The CDR3 nucleotides are TGTGCCAGCAGCCCACCCACGGGAGGGGCCAACGTCCTGACTTTC. The chain employs TRBV27 and TRBJ2-6; D may be TRBD2 (5 bases). This CDR3 contains 15 residues. Germline V lookup: CDR1 MNHEY, CDR2 SMNVEV (reference sequence). V was clipped by 6 bases and J by 4 bases, with 13 bases between them.

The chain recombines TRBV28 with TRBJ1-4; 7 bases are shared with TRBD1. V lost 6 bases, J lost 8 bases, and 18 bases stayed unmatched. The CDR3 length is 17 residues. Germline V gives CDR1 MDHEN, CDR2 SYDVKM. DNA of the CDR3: TGTGCCAGCAGCCCGACAGGGTTGTCCCGTCTGGACGAAAAACTGTTTTTT. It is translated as CASSPTGLSRLDEKLFF.

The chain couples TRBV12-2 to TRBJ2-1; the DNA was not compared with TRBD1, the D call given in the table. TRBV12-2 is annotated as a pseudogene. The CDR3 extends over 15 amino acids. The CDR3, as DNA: TGTGCAAGTCTGCGGGACAGATGTTCCTACAATGAGCAGTTCTTC. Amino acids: CASLRDRCSYNEQFF.

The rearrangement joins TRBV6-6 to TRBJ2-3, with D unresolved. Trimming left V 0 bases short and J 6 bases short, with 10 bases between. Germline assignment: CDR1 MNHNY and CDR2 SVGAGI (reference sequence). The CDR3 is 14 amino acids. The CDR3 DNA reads TGTGCCAGCAGTTACTCAGGGCTAGGGGATACGCAGTATTTT. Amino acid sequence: CASSYSGLGDTQYF.

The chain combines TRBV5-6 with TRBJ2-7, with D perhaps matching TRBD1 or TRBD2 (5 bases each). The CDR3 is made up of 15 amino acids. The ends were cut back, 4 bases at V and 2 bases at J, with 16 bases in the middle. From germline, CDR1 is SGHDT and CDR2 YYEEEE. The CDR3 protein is CASSGSGTPAYEQYF. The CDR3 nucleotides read TGTGCCAGCAGCGGCTCCGGGACCCCCGCCTACGAGCAGTACTTC.

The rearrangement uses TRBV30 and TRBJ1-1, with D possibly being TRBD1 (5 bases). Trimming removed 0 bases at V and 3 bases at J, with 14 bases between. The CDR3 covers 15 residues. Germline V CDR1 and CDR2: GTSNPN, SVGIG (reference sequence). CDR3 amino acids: CAWSVLWGGDTEAFF. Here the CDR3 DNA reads TGTGCCTGGAGTGTACTCTGGGGAGGGGACACTGAAGCTTTCTTT.

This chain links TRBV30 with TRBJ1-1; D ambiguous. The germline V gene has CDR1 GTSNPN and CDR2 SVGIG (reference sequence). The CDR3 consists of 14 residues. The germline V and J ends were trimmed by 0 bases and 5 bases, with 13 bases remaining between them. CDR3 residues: CAWSVGLGRTEAFF. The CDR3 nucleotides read TGTGCCTGGAGTGTCGGGTTGGGGAGGACTGAAGCTTTCTTT.

The CDR3 spells CAWSVSGGRFYNEQFF. CDR3 nucleotide sequence: TGTGCCTGGAGTGTATCGGGGGGGCGGTTCTACAATGAGCAGTTCTTC. The chain carries TRBV30 and TRBJ2-1; 8 positions match TRBD2. The V segment lost 0 bases and the J segment 3 bases; nucleotides outside the gene matches: 7. In germline, CDR1 is GTSNPN, CDR2 SVGIG (reference sequence). The CDR3 has 16 residues.

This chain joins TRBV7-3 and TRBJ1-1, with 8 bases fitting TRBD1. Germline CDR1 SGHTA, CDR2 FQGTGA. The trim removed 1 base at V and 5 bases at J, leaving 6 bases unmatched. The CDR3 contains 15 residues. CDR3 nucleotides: TGTGCCAGCAGCTTAAAAGGACAGGGTAAGACTGAAGCTTTCTTT. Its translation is CASSLKGQGKTEAFF.

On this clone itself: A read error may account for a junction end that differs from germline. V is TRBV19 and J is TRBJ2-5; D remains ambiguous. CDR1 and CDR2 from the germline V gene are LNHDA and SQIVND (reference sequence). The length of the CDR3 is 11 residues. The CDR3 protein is CATTHVLWVHF. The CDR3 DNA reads TGTGCCACTACCCACGTCCTCTGGGTGCACTTC. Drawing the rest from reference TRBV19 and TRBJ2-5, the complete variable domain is DGGITQSPKYLFRKEGQNVTLSCEQNLNHDAMYWYRQDPGQGLRLIYYSQIVNDFQKGDIAEGYSVSREKKESFPLTVTSAQKNPTAFYLCATTHVLWVHFGPGTRLLVL.

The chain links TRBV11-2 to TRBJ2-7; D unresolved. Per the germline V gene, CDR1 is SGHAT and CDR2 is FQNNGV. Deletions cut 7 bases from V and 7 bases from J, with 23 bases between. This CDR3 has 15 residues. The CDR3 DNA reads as TGTGCCAGCACCCGGTCCCGGGTGGATCATGGTGAGCAGTACTTC. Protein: CASTRSRVDHGEQYF.